This note documents a single TCR beta chain sequence. The sample is drawn from a study of blood T cell repertoires in COVID-19. This CDR3 contains 16 residues. CDR1 and CDR2 (germline): SQVTM, ANQGSEA. Trimming took 7 bases from V and 2 from J, leaving 22 bases between them. The protocol was immunoSEQ multiplex PCR, while the TCRdb copy is restricted to in-frame clones and leaves out a portion. The sample lists approximately 150,000 clones; around four fifths were seen once. V usage is TRBV29-1 and J usage is TRBJ2-3; D possibly corresponds to TRBD1 (6 bases). The material sequenced was peripheral blood. The TCR sequence derives from a human donor in a cohort sampled during active COVID-19. CDR3 nucleotide sequence: TGCAGCGCCGAGAGAGGACAGTGGGAACACACAGATACGCAGTATTTT. It translates to CSAERGQWEHTDTQYF.